The 26 T cell receptor beta chains reported below all come from one sample, sequenced in a study of human T cells and chemical hapten exposure. TCRdb ran MiXCR on the RACE reads and lists one entry per CDR3 protein. This sample carries roughly 380,000 distinct CDR3 sequences, approximately 5% of them seen once, and the ten largest clones take roughly 2.6%. Time point here: pre-sensitization, week 0. Treatment described: therapeutic diphenylcyclopropenone sensitization with weekly scalp DPC. Sequences were derived from whole blood, sampled in connection with sensitization to the hapten diphenylcyclopropenone (DPC). These receptors came from a woman aged 45-60 years with alopecia areata. Some clones in this sample may be carry-over from other donors' samples.

Ten or more counts support this clonotype. V is TRBV6-2 or TRBV6-3 and J is TRBJ2-3; 10 nucleotides match TRBD2. Trimming cost V 5 bases and J 5 bases; bases outside gene matches: 10. The germline V gene has CDR1 MNHEY and CDR2 SVGEGT. The CDR3 is made up of 16 amino acids. This CDR3 reads CASSPLAGAERDTQYF. The CDR3, as DNA: TGTGCCAGCAGTCCTCTAGCGGGGGCGGAGAGAGATACGCAGTATTTT.

This clonotype was seen at least ten times. The gene calls are TRBV29-1 and TRBJ2-7; 8 nucleotides line up with TRBD2. With 1 base clipped from V and 5 bases from J, the junction kept 10 bases outside the gene matches. The CDR3 runs to 15 residues. Germline V gene data show CDR1 as SQVTM and CDR2 as ANQGSEA. This CDR3 is CSVEAALGTRNEQYF. DNA for the CDR3: TGCAGCGTTGAAGCCGCACTCGGGACTAGAAACGAGCAGTACTTC.

There are many counts of this clonotype. The chain recombines TRBV30 with TRBJ2-1; 7 bases agree with TRBD1. Germline V gene sequence: CDR1 GTSNPN, CDR2 SVGIG (reference sequence). This CDR3 comprises 13 residues. Trimming took 2 bases from V and 9 from J; bases not matched to a gene: 7. The CDR3 reads CAWSSTGVAEQFF. CDR3 nucleotides: TGTGCCTGGAGTTCCACAGGGGTGGCTGAGCAGTTCTTC.

This clonotype was detected many times. This chain joins TRBV6-2 or TRBV6-3 and TRBJ2-7; D ambiguous. Germline loops: CDR1 MNHEY, CDR2 SVGEGT. V lost 0 bases and J lost 3, with 9 bases in between. This CDR3 spans 14 amino acids. The CDR3 reads CASSYSLGSYEQYF. The CDR3 DNA follows: TGTGCCAGCAGTTACTCGTTAGGAAGCTACGAGCAGTACTTC.

The chain joins TRBV4-2 to TRBJ1-1; D may be TRBD1 (5 bases). CDR3 length: 16 amino acids. Germline assignment: CDR1 LGHNA and CDR2 YNFKEQ. Trimming stripped 0 bases from V and 0 bases from J, with 11 bases between. As DNA, the CDR3 is TGTGCCAGCAGCCAAGATCCGGGACCTATGAACACTGAAGCTTTCTTT. As protein: CASSQDPGPMNTEAFF.

The chain uses TRBV7-6 and TRBJ1-1; D is possibly TRBD1 (6 bases). The CDR3 length is 14 residues. Trimming cost V 5 bases and J 0 bases, with 10 bases left between them. Germline V gene lookup returns CDR1 SGHVS and CDR2 FNYEAQ. The CDR3 sequence is CASSQRTVNTEAFF. The CDR3 DNA is TGTGCCAGCAGCCAGCGGACAGTGAACACTGAAGCTTTCTTT.

This clonotype was counted between two and nine times. The chain couples TRBV29-1 to TRBJ2-2; TRBD2 matches at 7 bases. This CDR3 has 14 residues. Unmatched junction bases numbered 5, after V lost 7 bases and J lost 0 bases. Per germline, CDR1 SQVTM and CDR2 ANQGSEA. CDR3 in DNA: TGCAGCGCCAGCGGGATAGCGAACACCGGGGAGCTGTTTTTT. Residues: CSASGIANTGELFF.

This clonotype showed up many times. The chain combines TRBV30 with TRBJ1-5, with 9 nucleotides matching TRBD1. After removal of 2 bases from V and 6 bases from J, the junction contained 8 bases not matched to a gene. Per the germline V gene, CDR1 is GTSNPN and CDR2 is SVGIG (reference sequence). This CDR3 is 15 amino acids long. DNA for the CDR3: TGTGCCTGGAGTATCCGGGACAGGGTGTCTCAGCCCCAGCATTTT. Translation: CAWSIRDRVSQPQHF.

The sample holds many counts of this clonotype. The chain carries TRBV12-3 or TRBV12-4 and TRBJ2-7; 7 bases fit TRBD2. With 1 base clipped from V and 3 bases from J, the junction kept 6 bases outside the gene matches. CDR3 length equals 15 residues. The CDR3 DNA is TGTGCCAGCAGTTTAGTTGGGGGGGGTCTCTACGAGCAGTACTTC. Translation gives CASSLVGGGLYEQYF.

This clonotype occurred many times. The chain is built from TRBV29-1 and TRBJ2-1, with TRBD1 matching over 12 bases. Unmatched junction bases numbered 9, after V lost 4 bases and J lost 8 bases. Germline CDR1 and CDR2: SQVTM and ANQGSEA. This CDR3 is built from 15 residues. For the CDR3, the DNA is TGCAGCGTTGCCGGGGACAGGGGGCGCGTAGATGAGCAGTTCTTC. Protein: CSVAGDRGRVDEQFF.

This clonotype was observed many times. The CDR3 sequence: CATQPRGGEDTQYF. CDR3 DNA sequence: TGTGCTACGCAGCCGCGGGGGGGCGAAGATACGCAGTATTTT. V is TRBV12-3 or TRBV12-4 and J is TRBJ2-3; 9 bases are a match to TRBD2. The CDR3 has 14 amino acids.

This clonotype was detected ten times or more. This chain links TRBV12-3 or TRBV12-4 with TRBJ1-1; D is unresolved. V was shortened by 6 bases and J by 7 bases, with 12 bases between the two germline ends. The CDR3 consists of 12 residues. The CDR3 region has the DNA TGTGCCAGCAGCAAAGCCGGGCTTGAAGCTTTCTTT. Translating gives CASSKAGLEAFF.

A remark on this clonotype: It may be a read error: a sequence one base away is much more abundant. V is TRBV5-6 and J is TRBJ2-1, with no clear D. Germline CDR1 SGHDT, CDR2 YYEEEE. This CDR3 region has 13 residues. V was shortened by 4 bases and J by 4 bases, with 9 bases between the two germline ends. The CDR3 bases are TGTGCCAGCAGCCAGTCAGGTTACAATGAGCAGTTCTTC. This codes for CASSQSGYNEQFF.

There are many counts of this clonotype. V gene TRBV4-2 combines with J gene TRBJ2-3, with D maybe TRBD2 (5 bases). V shed 1 base and J shed 4 bases, with 9 bases lying between them. Germline values: CDR1 LGHNA, CDR2 YNFKEQ. This CDR3 is built from 14 residues. CDR3 in amino acids: CASSQGQRADTQYF. The CDR3 region has the DNA TGTGCCAGCAGCCAAGGTCAGAGGGCAGATACGCAGTATTTT.

This clonotype was counted ten times or more. The chain couples TRBV10-2 to TRBJ2-3, with D tentatively TRBD1 (6 bases). The CDR3 is 15 residues long. Between the trimmed V and J ends, which lost 3 bases and 0 bases, there was a span of 10 bases. Germline V gene data show CDR1 as WSHSY and CDR2 as SAAADI. CDR3 in DNA: TGCGCCAGCAGTGATAGGCAGGGGAGCACAGATACGCAGTATTTT. Translating gives CASSDRQGSTDTQYF.

In this sample, this clonotype turned up many times. This chain joins TRBV27 and TRBJ1-6; 7 bases align to TRBD1. Losses at the gene ends were 3 bases for V and 12 bases for J; bases not matched to a gene: 8. Germline V gene data show CDR1 as MNHEY and CDR2 as SMNVEV (reference sequence). The CDR3 is made up of 14 amino acids. The CDR3 loop is CASSFRTGFGPLHF. For the CDR3, the DNA is TGTGCCAGCAGTTTCCGGACAGGTTTCGGACCCCTCCACTTT.

This clonotype has a count of ten or more. The V call is TRBV9, the J call TRBJ2-7; 7 bases line up with TRBD2. The CDR3 extends over 15 amino acids. CDR1 is SGDLS and CDR2 is YYNGEE in the germline V gene. V was clipped by 2 bases and J by 2 bases; unmatched bases: 7. The CDR3, as DNA: TGTGCCAGCAGCGTGGGTAGCGGGCCCGCCTACGAGCAGTACTTC. Translated: CASSVGSGPAYEQYF.

The chain carries TRBV24-1 and TRBJ1-2; D gene uncertain. Germline V gives CDR1 KGHDR, CDR2 SFDVKD. Trimming left V 4 bases short and J 2 bases short, with 10 bases between. The CDR3 spans 14 residues. The CDR3 protein is CATSDALANYGYTF. The CDR3 region has the DNA TGTGCCACCAGTGACGCGTTGGCAAACTATGGCTACACCTTC.

This clonotype was recorded many times. The rearrangement uses TRBV6-5 and TRBJ1-4, with a possible D match to TRBD1 (5 bases). From germline, CDR1 is MNHEY and CDR2 SVGAGI. The V end lost 0 bases, the J end lost 0 bases, and 5 bases lay between the germline ends. CDR3 length equals 15 residues. CDR3 DNA sequence: TGTGCCAGCAGTTACTCGACAGCAACTAATGAAAAACTGTTTTTT. Residues: CASSYSTATNEKLFF.

The rearrangement joins TRBV7-2 to TRBJ1-5; D gene uncertain. Trimming left V 4 bases short and J 2 bases short, with 12 bases between. This CDR3 has 15 residues. The V gene's germline CDR1 is SGHTA and CDR2 FQGNSA. The CDR3 protein is CASSSRSGGNQPQHF. DNA of the CDR3: TGTGCCAGCAGCTCACGATCAGGTGGCAATCAGCCCCAGCATTTT.

The genes are TRBV28 and TRBJ1-1; D is perhaps TRBD1 (5 bases). Trimming pared 2 bases from V and 6 bases from J, leaving 13 bases between. The germline V gene encodes CDR1 MDHEN and CDR2 SYDVKM. The CDR3 totals 14 residues. CDR3 amino acids: CASSLPEDSAEAFF. The CDR3 nucleotides read TGTGCCAGCAGTTTACCCGAAGACAGCGCTGAAGCTTTCTTT.

This clonotype was seen ten or more times. The genes are TRBV12-3 or TRBV12-4 and TRBJ1-5; possibly TRBD1 for D (5 bases). The CDR3 consists of 14 residues. Trimming stripped 1 base from V and 9 bases from J, with 13 bases between. CDR3 nucleotides: TGTGCCAGCAGTTTAGTCAGGGATGGGGGGCCCCAGCATTTT. It specifies CASSLVRDGGPQHF.

This clonotype has just a few counts. The chain uses TRBV9 and TRBJ2-7, with 13 positions matching TRBD2. The germline CDR1 and CDR2 sequences are SGDLS and YYNGEE. After removal of 0 bases from V and 2 bases from J, the junction contained 5 bases not matched to a gene. This CDR3 contains 17 residues. The CDR3 loop reads CASSVGTSGGPTYEQYF. The CDR3 DNA follows: TGTGCCAGCAGCGTAGGGACTAGCGGGGGCCCCACCTACGAGCAGTACTTC.

In its sample, this clonotype was seen many times. The chain combines TRBV28 with TRBJ2-4, with TRBD1 matching 7 bases. Trimming took 2 bases from V and 2 from J; bases not matched to a gene: 6. This CDR3 contains 16 residues. From germline, CDR1 is MDHEN and CDR2 SYDVKM. CDR3 nucleotide sequence: TGTGCCAGCAGTTTAGGTGACAGGGAAACCAAAAACATTCAGTACTTC. It codes for CASSLGDRETKNIQYF. Filled out from reference TRBV28 and TRBJ2-4, the complete variable domain reads DVKVTQSSRYLVKRTGEKVFLECVQDMDHENMFWYRQDPGLGLRLIYFSYDVKMKEKGDIPEGYSVSREKKERFSLILESASTNQTSMYLCASSLGDRETKNIQYFGAGTRLSVL.

This clonotype was observed many times. The genes are TRBV7-6 and TRBJ2-3, with 9 bases identical to TRBD2. Germline assignment: CDR1 SGHVS and CDR2 FNYEAQ. Losses at the gene ends were 5 bases for V and 2 bases for J; bases not matched to a gene: 8. CDR3 size: 16 residues. CDR3 DNA sequence: TGTGCCAGCAGCAGGATAGCGGGGGCCACCACAGATACGCAGTATTTT. It codes for CASSRIAGATTDTQYF.

The genes are TRBV20-1 and TRBJ2-1, with TRBD1 identical over 8 bases. CDR1 is DFQATT and CDR2 is SNEGSKA in the germline V gene (reference sequence). The CDR3 spans 16 residues. J gave up 3 bases and V 0 bases, and 7 bases lay outside the gene matches. The CDR3 spells CSARDSRDRFYNEQFF. CDR3 in DNA: TGCAGTGCTAGAGACTCCCGGGACAGGTTCTACAATGAGCAGTTCTTC.